A single sample gave rise to the 17 T cell receptor beta chains below, sequenced in a study of T-cell reconstitution after alpha-beta-depleted transplantation in children. Preparing the TCRbeta library involved the use of unique molecular identifiers. TCRdb reprocessed the PCR reads via MiXCR and lists one record per CDR3 protein. Of around 700,000 distinct CDR3 sequences detected, about an eighth appear once; the ten largest clones hold 0.79%. Sequencing was performed on PBMCs, taken before TCRalphabeta/CD19-depleted stem cell transplant. The receptors here all came from a girl aged 2-15 years with congenital amegakaryocytic thrombocytopenia, due to receive a stem cell transplant.

This clonotype was counted between two and nine times. CDR3 bases: TGTGCCAGCAGTGATTGGGTGGTAATGAACACTGAAGCTTTCTTT. Its protein product is CASSDWVVMNTEAFF. V usage is TRBV2 and J usage is TRBJ1-1; no reliable D call. CDR1 is SNHLY and CDR2 is FYNNEI in the germline V gene. The CDR3 runs 15 residues. The V gene lost 3 bases and the J gene lost 0 bases, with 11 bases spanning the gap.

A few counts support this clonotype. The chain is built from TRBV5-1 and TRBJ2-1; 11 nucleotides agree with TRBD2. The junction had 13 bases not matched to a gene; V was cut back by 5 bases and J by 9 bases. The CDR3 totals 16 residues. Germline CDR1 SGHRS, CDR2 YFSETQ. Here the CDR3 DNA reads TGCGCCAGCAGTCCCATGACTAGCGGGATAGGTGGTGAGCAGTTCTTC. Its translation is CASSPMTSGIGGEQFF.

This clonotype was counted ten times or more. This chain uses TRBV12-3 or TRBV12-4 with TRBJ2-7, with TRBD2 identical over 8 bases. V was clipped by 7 bases and J by 4 bases; unmatched bases: 9. The length of the CDR3 is 14 residues. In DNA, the CDR3 is TGTGCCAGCACCAGCGGGAGTACCCCGTACGAGCAGTACTTC. Its protein is CASTSGSTPYEQYF.

About this clonotype itself: A single base separates this from a much larger clone, so it may be a read error. V and J are TRBV5-1 and TRBJ2-1; TRBD1 might be the D (6 bases). CDR1 is SGHRS, CDR2 YFSETQ, per germline. The CDR3 extends over 15 amino acids. The CDR3: CASTDMTGSYHEQFF. The CDR3 region has the DNA TGCGCCAGCACCGATATGACAGGCTCCTACCATGAGCAGTTCTTC.

This clonotype was picked up a small number of times. The gene calls are TRBV29-1 and TRBJ1-4; D gene uncertain. There are 12 residues in the CDR3. V was pared by 4 bases and J by 7 bases, with 10 bases between. Looked up from germline, CDR1 is SQVTM and CDR2 is ANQGSEA. CDR3 residues: CSVARLGEKLFF. CDR3 DNA sequence: TGCAGCGTTGCCAGGTTAGGTGAAAAACTGTTTTTT.

This clonotype has at least ten counts. The gene calls are TRBV10-3 and TRBJ2-7; the D gene is possibly TRBD2 (5 bases). This CDR3 spans 13 amino acids. Trimming took 2 bases from V and 4 from J, leaving 9 bases between them. The germline CDR1 and CDR2 sequences are ENHRY and SYGVKD. The CDR3, as DNA: TGTGCCATCAGTGAGACTAGTGATTACGAGCAGTACTTC. It is translated as CAISETSDYEQYF.

In its sample, this clonotype was seen many times. At one end the junction does not follow the germline gene, possibly because of a read error. V and J are TRBV29-1 and TRBJ2-1; TRBD2 matches 11 bases. Germline loops: CDR1 SQVTM, CDR2 ANQGSEA. CDR3 length equals 15 residues. The CDR3 reads CSVAYTSGSYHEQFF. The CDR3 bases are TGCAGCGTTGCCTACACTAGCGGGAGCTACCATGAGCAGTTCTTC.

Of note for this clonotype: Compared with germline, one end of the junction differs, possibly owing to a read error. CDR3 in DNA: TGCGCCAGCAGCTTGGTTGGGACAGCTGACAATGAGCCGTTCTTC. Translating gives CASSLVGTADNEPFF. The gene calls are TRBV5-1 and TRBJ2-1; 7 bases agree with TRBD1. The CDR3 has 15 amino acids. Per the germline V gene, CDR1 is SGHRS and CDR2 is YFSETQ.

The V gene is TRBV20-1, the J gene TRBJ2-5; no reliable D call. CDR3 length: 13 residues. V was shortened by 3 bases and J by 5 bases, with 13 bases between the two germline ends. Germline CDR1 DFQATT, CDR2 SNEGSKA (reference sequence). In nucleotides, the CDR3 is TGCAGTGCTAGGAGGTGGGGTGGGGAGACCCAGTACTTC. Translated, it gives CSARRWGGETQYF.

This clonotype was recorded many times. This sequence joins TRBV7-9 and TRBJ1-5, with TRBD1 as a possible D gene (5 bases). Trimming removed 2 bases from V and 5 bases from J, with 7 bases in between. The germline CDR1 and CDR2 sequences are SEHNR and FQNEAQ (reference sequence). The CDR3 is 13 amino acids. DNA for the CDR3: TGTGCCAGCAGCTTATTCAGGGATCAGCCCCAGCATTTT. Translating gives CASSLFRDQPQHF.

This clonotype occurred once. A much bigger clone sits one base away, suggesting this may be a read error. The J gene is TRBJ2-3, the V gene TRBV5-1; perhaps TRBD2 as D (8 bases). Germline V gene data show CDR1 as SGHRS and CDR2 as YFSETQ. This CDR3 is 16 amino acids long. CDR3 sequence (DNA): TGCGCCAGCAGCTTACATGCCACGGGAGGGACAGATACGCACTATTTT. Its protein product is CASSLHATGGTDTHYF.

The rearrangement links TRBV28 to TRBJ2-3, with 9 bases that match TRBD2. CDR3 length: 18 amino acids. Germline V lookup: CDR1 MDHEN, CDR2 SYDVKM. J gave up 2 bases and V 6 bases, and 15 bases lay outside the gene matches. The CDR3: CASSSDNLLAGNTDTQYF. The CDR3 DNA follows: TGTGCCAGCAGCTCGGATAACCTTCTAGCGGGGAACACAGATACGCAGTATTTT. The full variable domain, completed using reference TRBV28 and TRBJ2-3, is DVKVTQSSRYLVKRTGEKVFLECVQDMDHENMFWYRQDPGLGLRLIYFSYDVKMKEKGDIPEGYSVSREKKERFSLILESASTNQTSMYLCASSSDNLLAGNTDTQYFGPGTRLTVL.

This clonotype was seen ten or more times. V and J are TRBV20-1 and TRBJ2-1; D is uncertain. CDR3 length: 11 amino acids. CDR1 is DFQATT, CDR2 SNEGSKA, per germline (reference sequence). V dropped 5 bases and J dropped 7 bases, with 9 bases sitting between them. CDR3 sequence: CSAYTINEQFF. CDR3 nucleotides: TGCAGTGCTTATACTATTAATGAGCAGTTCTTC.

This chain links TRBV12-3 or TRBV12-4 with TRBJ1-6, with a weak D call TRBD1 (5 bases). This CDR3 has 17 amino acids. V lost 2 bases, J lost 0 bases, and 11 bases lay in between. DNA for the CDR3: TGTGCCAGCAGTTTACCGGGGGGAGGCTCCTATAATTCACCCCTCCACTTT. Its translation is CASSLPGGGSYNSPLHF.

This clonotype was counted ten times or more. The chain's CDR3 is CSARVGASNQPQHF. CDR3 DNA sequence: TGCAGTGCTCGAGTAGGGGCGAGCAATCAGCCCCAGCATTTT. The chain carries TRBV20-1 and TRBJ1-5, with D maybe TRBD1 (5 bases). In germline, CDR1 is DFQATT, CDR2 SNEGSKA (reference sequence). The CDR3 contains 14 residues. Trimming pared 5 bases from V and 1 base from J, leaving 12 bases between.

The table lists this clonotype with many counts. The chain is built from TRBV29-1 and TRBJ1-2, with D hard to call. Trimming took off 4 bases at V and 4 bases at J, with 16 bases between the two ends. CDR3 size: 14 residues. The V gene's germline CDR1 is SQVTM and CDR2 ANQGSEA. Here the CDR3 reads CSVGGSRLIYGYTF. As DNA, the CDR3 is TGCAGCGTTGGTGGAAGCCGGCTTATCTATGGCTACACCTTC.

This clonotype was detected only a few times. V gene TRBV11-2 combines with J gene TRBJ1-1; D gene unclear. The CDR3 extends over 14 amino acids. Germline V gene sequence: CDR1 SGHAT, CDR2 FQNNGV. V was cut by 3 bases and J by 0 bases, with 8 bases left in between. This CDR3 is CASSFSNMNTEAFF. DNA for the CDR3: TGTGCCAGCAGCTTCTCTAACATGAACACTGAAGCTTTCTTT.